This T cell receptor beta chain was obtained from a study of blood T cell repertoires in COVID-19. Study as a whole: Samples of COVID-19 (acute and convalescent) were obtained from the United States, Italy and Spain. In each case, the material was cDNA or gDNA derived from T cells, B-cell-depleted T cells, or PBMCs.

Under the authors' procedure: Reference gene primers were amplified, and this amplification served to estimate nucleated cell counts. This table comes from immunoSEQ multiplex PCR, and its TCRdb copy is limited to in-frame clones, with some not included. That table gives V, J and clone size, and the DNA gave D and trimming. Of about 200,000 clones listed, about three quarters were seen once; the top ten hold about 5.5%. V was shortened by 5 bases and J by 4 bases, with 14 bases between the two germline ends. Germline CDR1 MNHEY, CDR2 SVGAGI. The CDR3 spans 14 residues. This chain joins TRBV6-5 and TRBJ1-1, with D hard to call. This receptor was identified in an older woman with acute or convalescent COVID-19. Sequencing used peripheral blood. CDR3 nucleotide sequence: TGTGCCAGCAGTCTGGAGGCTCTGGGCACTGAAGCTTTCTTT. Residues: CASSLEALGTEAFF.